Below, 19 T cell receptor beta chains from the same sample are listed, as sequenced in a study of CD8+CD57+ T cells in acquired aplastic anemia. Genomic DNA acted as the template from which TCR beta VDJ combination and CDR3 sequence profiling were carried out. In TCRdb, the reads were re-called with MiXCR into one record per CDR3 protein. The data show about 81,000 distinct CDR3 sequences, roughly half seen once. The sequenced material came from sorted CD4+, CD8+, or CD8+CD57+ T cells (not recorded which) from PBMCs. The receptor set was obtained from a human donor in good health, serving as a control.

The V gene is TRBV7-9, the J gene TRBJ2-2; 9 bases match TRBD1. This CDR3 region has 15 residues. Germline CDR1 is SEHNR and CDR2 is FQNEAQ (reference sequence). Trimming at V came to 5 bases and at J to 6 bases, leaving 7 bases not matched to a gene. The CDR3 DNA is TGTGCCAGCAGCGATCCGGGACAGGGTTCCGGGGAGCTGTTTTTT. Protein product: CASSDPGQGSGELFF.

The gene calls are TRBV10-2 and TRBJ2-1; 15 bases line up with TRBD2. V lost 6 bases, J lost 10 bases, and 7 bases stayed unmatched. Germline CDR1 WSHSY, CDR2 SAAADI. This CDR3 contains 15 residues. The CDR3 loop reads CASSPGTSGGREQFF. CDR3 DNA sequence: TGCGCCAGCAGCCCAGGGACTAGCGGGGGGCGGGAGCAGTTCTTC.

This clonotype was observed a handful of times. A read error may explain this, as a much larger clone is one base away. This is likely a read error, given that the CDR3 carries no conserved phenylalanine or tryptophan at its end. The chain recombines TRBV11-1 with TRBJ1-1, with D possibly TRBD1 on 5 matching bases. Trimming stripped 1 base from V and 11 bases from J, with 11 bases between. This CDR3 has 12 residues. Per the germline V gene, CDR1 is SGHAT and CDR2 is FQDESV (reference sequence). CDR3 nucleotides: TGTGCCAGCAGCTTAGAGGGGAGCGGGGCTTTCTCT. Amino acids: CASSLEGSGAFS.

This clonotype was observed a handful of times. This chain connects TRBV20-1 to TRBJ1-2; maybe TRBD1 (5 bases). V lost 1 base to trimming and J lost 6 bases, with 12 bases between them. Germline CDR1 reads DFQATT; CDR2 reads SNEGSKA (reference sequence). The CDR3 has 13 amino acids. CDR3 sequence reads: CSARGGADDGYTF. The CDR3 DNA is TGCAGTGCTAGAGGAGGGGCAGACGATGGCTACACCTTC.

This clonotype occurred many times. V and J are TRBV15 and TRBJ2-7; D call uncertain. Germline V gives CDR1 LNHNV, CDR2 YYDKDF (reference sequence). The CDR3 spans 15 residues. V lost 5 bases to trimming and J lost 5 bases, with 19 bases between them. CDR3 protein: CATSPGSAAKNEQYF. The CDR3 coding sequence is TGTGCCACCAGCCCCGGAAGCGCAGCAAAGAACGAGCAGTACTTC.

In nucleotides, the CDR3 is TGCAGCGTTGAGGGTCAGGGCGGTAACTATGGCTACACCTTC. Protein sequence: CSVEGQGGNYGYTF. The genes are TRBV29-1 and TRBJ1-2, with D perhaps matching TRBD1 (5 bases). CDR1 is SQVTM and CDR2 is ANQGSEA in the germline V gene. The V gene lost 3 bases and the J gene lost 1 base, with 12 bases spanning the gap. The length of the CDR3 is 14 residues.

This clonotype was observed at least ten times. The chain couples TRBV7-9 to TRBJ2-7, with 14 bases aligning to TRBD2. The CDR3 covers 15 residues. Trimming took 4 bases from V and 7 from J; bases not matched to a gene: 6. Germline loops: CDR1 SEHNR, CDR2 FQNEAQ (reference sequence). CDR3 sequence: CASSSGLAGAGEQYF. The CDR3 DNA reads as TGTGCCAGCAGCTCGGGACTAGCGGGAGCAGGGGAGCAGTACTTC.

This clonotype was observed at least ten times. The CDR3 loop reads CASVLGSEAFF. The CDR3 region has the DNA TGTGCCAGCGTTTTGGGGTCCGAAGCTTTCTTT. The gene calls are TRBV6-5 and TRBJ1-1; D ambiguous. Germline V gives CDR1 MNHEY, CDR2 SVGAGI. CDR3 length equals 11 residues. The germline V and J ends were trimmed by 8 bases and 8 bases, with 12 bases remaining between them.

The rearrangement uses TRBV19 and TRBJ1-6; D may be TRBD1 (5 bases). This CDR3 contains 16 residues. V dropped 9 bases and J dropped 10 bases, with 25 bases sitting between them. Looked up from germline, CDR1 is LNHDA and CDR2 is SQIVND (reference sequence). The CDR3 loop reads CASSVYGTDLGSPLHF. In DNA form, the CDR3 reads TGTGCCAGCAGCGTATATGGGACGGACCTTGGATCACCCCTCCACTTT.

This clonotype showed up many times. The chain links TRBV7-7 to TRBJ2-5; 9 nucleotides align to TRBD1. This CDR3 has 14 amino acids. V lost 4 bases and J lost 2; bases outside the gene matches: 2. Looked up from germline, CDR1 is SSHAT and CDR2 is FNYEAQ (reference sequence). CDR3 DNA sequence: TGTGCCAGCAGCTCCGACAGGGGGCAAGAGACCCAGTACTTC. This sequence encodes CASSSDRGQETQYF.

This clonotype appeared a single time. A much larger clonotype is one base distant, so this may be a read error. The V and J genes are TRBV5-5 and TRBJ2-7; tentative D call: TRBD1 (5 bases). Germline V gene sequence: CDR1 SGHKS, CDR2 YYEKEE (reference sequence). This CDR3 spans 16 amino acids. The CDR3 spells CASSFKTWTRPLEQHF. The CDR3 DNA reads as TGTGCCAGCAGCTTCAAAACCTGGACAAGACCTCTCGAGCAGCACTTC.

On this clonotype itself: A much bigger clone sits one base away, suggesting this may be a read error. The CDR3 DNA sequence: TGCAGTGCTAGATCCTCTGGGGGGTTTGACACTGAAGCTTCCTTT. Translation: CSARSSGGFDTEASF. The V gene is TRBV20-1, the J gene TRBJ1-1; D perhaps matches TRBD1 (5 bases). The CDR3 runs to 15 residues. CDR1 and CDR2 (germline): DFQATT, SNEGSKA (reference sequence).

Comment on this clonotype: The germline gene is not matched at one end of the junction; a read error may be the cause. The chain carries TRBV2 and TRBJ2-7, with TRBD1 identical over 11 bases. This CDR3 contains 14 residues. Germline V CDR1 and CDR2: SNHLY, FYNNEI. For the CDR3, the DNA is TGTGCCTGCAGCGCCAGGGACAGGGGGAACGAGCAGTACTTC. Its protein product is CACSARDRGNEQYF.

The rearrangement uses TRBV24-1 and TRBJ1-2; TRBD1 agrees at 7 bases. J was trimmed by 4 bases and V by 4 bases; bases with no gene match: 5. CDR3 length: 14 residues. Germline loops: CDR1 KGHDR, CDR2 SFDVKD. The CDR3 nucleotides are TGTGCCACCAGTGACACCGGACAGGCCTATGGCTACACCTTC. This sequence encodes CATSDTGQAYGYTF.

The V call is TRBV20-1, the J call TRBJ1-2, with D unclear. The germline CDR1 and CDR2 sequences are DFQATT and SNEGSKA (reference sequence). V was trimmed by 6 bases and J by 5 bases, leaving 13 bases between them. This CDR3 region has 12 residues. As DNA, the CDR3 is TGCAGTGCACCAGAACCCAGATATGGCTACACCTTC. This encodes CSAPEPRYGYTF.

The V gene is TRBV9, the J gene TRBJ1-2; the D is unclear. V was cut by 3 bases and J by 4 bases, with 10 bases left in between. The CDR3 extends over 13 amino acids. From germline, CDR1 is SGDLS and CDR2 YYNGEE. CDR3 amino acids: CASSGQSSYGYTF. In DNA, the CDR3 is TGTGCCAGCAGCGGACAATCATCCTATGGCTACACCTTC.

This clonotype was recorded a few times. This sequence joins TRBV11-3 and TRBJ1-4; D call uncertain. This CDR3 is built from 16 residues. Germline V gene data show CDR1 as SGHNT and CDR2 as YENEEA. Trimming cost V 5 bases and J 0 bases, with 13 bases left between them. The DNA for the CDR3 is TGTGCCAGCAGCGCCCTCGGATCTGCAACTAATGAAAAACTGTTTTTT. This sequence encodes CASSALGSATNEKLFF.

The rearrangement links TRBV7-6 to TRBJ2-1; D unresolved. V was cut by 5 bases and J by 5 bases, with 7 bases left in between. This CDR3 is 12 amino acids long. The V gene's germline CDR1 is SGHVS and CDR2 FNYEAQ. The CDR3 coding sequence is TGTGCCAGCAGCCAATACGACAATGAGCAGTTCTTC. This encodes CASSQYDNEQFF.

This clonotype was seen at least ten times. The CDR3 region is CASSLAFARETQYF. The CDR3 coding sequence is TGTGCCAGCAGCTTAGCTTTCGCTAGGGAGACCCAGTACTTC. V is TRBV7-8 and J is TRBJ2-5; D call uncertain. The CDR3 is made up of 14 amino acids. Looked up from germline, CDR1 is SGHVS and CDR2 is FQNEAQ. V lost 0 bases to trimming and J lost 5 bases, with 10 bases between them.